The source of this TCR beta chain is a study of cytomegalovirus exposure and HLA in healthy donors. Findings and caveats of the study: Several of the most significant clusters were apparently associated with common viral pathogens in a later analysis.

The PCR used 60 Vbeta and 13 Jbeta primers. Only in-frame clones appear in the TCRdb table, and some are missing; sequencing was by immunoSEQ multiplex PCR. The sample has roughly 190,000 clones; 65% to 90% are singletons. Unrecorded immune exposure was likely among donors, who were nominally healthy when sampled. In regard to this clone: What it recognizes is unknown.

The sequencing sample was made of PBMCs. This TCR was sampled from a man in his forties or fifties in good health and CMV-seropositive.

The CDR3 loop is CASSTYRGSSYEQYF. DNA for the CDR3: TGTGCCAGCAGTACCTACAGGGGCAGCTCCTACGAGCAGTACTTC. The chain joins TRBV27 to TRBJ2-7; 7 bases map to TRBD1. This CDR3 region has 15 residues. The junction had 7 bases not matched to a gene; V was cut back by 5 bases and J by 0 bases. Germline V lookup: CDR1 MNHEY, CDR2 SMNVEV (reference sequence).